This T cell receptor (beta chain) comes out of a study of T cell repertoires in cytomegalovirus infection. Study information: The authors used CMV epitopes that were HLA-C-restricted (recently identified) and HLA-B-restricted (well studied). Carrying CMV and the relevant HLA type showed in public TCR beta signatures.

Of note for this clonotype: Its antigen is as yet unknown.

Points from the study as a whole: HLA-C-restricted, CMV-specific TCR beta clonotypes were dominant ex vivo. Carriage of CMV together with the relevant HLA was identifiable through cumulative public TCR beta family frequency.

CDR1 and CDR2 from the germline V gene are SQVTM and ANQGSEA. This CDR3 spans 12 amino acids. Trimming cost V 6 bases and J 11 bases, with 17 bases left between them. TCRdb used MiXCR to reprocess the reads, holding one entry per CDR3 protein. This table holds approximately 310,000 distinct CDR3 sequences, approximately 25% found once. The chain joins TRBV29-1 to TRBJ1-5, with a tentative D call TRBD1 (5 bases). The receptor's source is a human donor in good health (CMV status not recorded). Some clones in this sample may be carry-over from other donors' samples. The source was cultured PBMCs, collected from culture after CMV antigen stimulation. The CDR3 sequence: CSVGVSGGAQHF. CDR3 DNA: TGCAGCGTGGGGGTCTCTGGGGGGGCCCAGCATTTT.